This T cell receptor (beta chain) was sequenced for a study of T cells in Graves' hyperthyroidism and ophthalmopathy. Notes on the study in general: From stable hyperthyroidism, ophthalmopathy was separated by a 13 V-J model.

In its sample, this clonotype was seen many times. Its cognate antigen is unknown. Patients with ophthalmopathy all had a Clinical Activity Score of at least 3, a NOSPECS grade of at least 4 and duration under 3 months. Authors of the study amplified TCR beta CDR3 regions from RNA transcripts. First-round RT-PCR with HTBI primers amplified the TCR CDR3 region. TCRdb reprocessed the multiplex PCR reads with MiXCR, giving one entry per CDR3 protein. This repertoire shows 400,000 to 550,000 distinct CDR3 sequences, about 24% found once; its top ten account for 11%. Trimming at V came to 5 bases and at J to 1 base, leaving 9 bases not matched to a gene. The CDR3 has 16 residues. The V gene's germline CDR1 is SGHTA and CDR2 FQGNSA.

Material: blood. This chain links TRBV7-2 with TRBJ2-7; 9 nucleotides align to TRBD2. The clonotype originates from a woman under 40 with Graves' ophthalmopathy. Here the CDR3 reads CASSGSGGIHSYEQYF. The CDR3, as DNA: TGTGCCAGCAGCGGGAGCGGGGGGATCCATTCCTACGAGCAGTACTTC.